This T cell receptor beta chain was captured by sequencing in a study of cytomegalovirus exposure and HLA in healthy donors. The study, taken as a whole, reports: A highly shared variant cluster was judged a likely technical artifact. After further analysis at a later stage, 16,951 TCR beta sequences were associated with HLA alleles at 0.05 false discovery rate.

The V gene's germline CDR1 is LGHNA and CDR2 YSLEER. V was clipped by 0 bases and J by 4 bases; unmatched bases: 7. The CDR3 loop spans 16 amino acids. Regarding donors, all were healthy bone marrow donors. Donors were ostensibly healthy at sampling, although undocumented immune exposures were probable. Regarding this clone: Its specificity is not known.

PCR involved 60 Vbeta and 13 Jbeta primers. Profiling relied on immunoSEQ multiplex PCR, and the TCRdb table lists in-frame clones only, not all of them. The sample totals 40,000 to 65,000 clones. This sequence originates from a man aged 35-49 years in good health and CMV-seropositive. Specimen: PBMCs. The J gene is TRBJ2-3, the V gene TRBV4-3, with 7 bases identical to TRBD1. CDR3 amino acids: CASSQDVTGTPDTQYF. The CDR3 nucleotides are TGCGCCAGCAGCCAAGATGTGACAGGGACCCCAGATACGCAGTATTTT.